A selection of T cell receptor beta chains follows, all from one sample in a study of Graves' ophthalmopathy and Graves' hyperthyroidism. TCRdb reprocessed the multiplex PCR reads via MiXCR and lists one record per CDR3 protein. Of 230,000 or so distinct CDR3 sequences detected, around 45% appear once; the ten largest clones hold around half. Sequenced sample: peripheral blood. The receptors come from an adult man with Graves' ophthalmopathy. The CDR3 runs from the conserved cysteine through the conserved F or W. Fields, in order: D gene, V gene, J gene, clone size, CDR3 DNA, CDR3 protein. A D gene is named only where the DNA matches it firmly. Rows give clone size only sometimes, using once, few, many, or a class for an expanded clone.

D: NA; V: TRBV4-1; J: TRBJ2-7; size: NA; DNA: TGCGCCAGCAGCCAAGATAGGACGGGGGGCGTCAACGAGCAGTACTTC; CDR3: CASSQDRTGGVNEQYF
D: TRBD1; V: TRBV19; J: TRBJ1-4; size: few; DNA: TGTGCCAGTAGTCCCGCCTACAGGGGGGTCAATGAAAAACTGTTTTTT; CDR3: CASSPAYRGVNEKLFF
D: NA; V: TRBV7-9; J: TRBJ1-6; size: NA; DNA: TGTGCCAGCAGTTTCGGGGGTCCGGGGTATTCACCCCTCCACTTT; CDR3: CASSFGGPGYSPLHF
D: NA; V: TRBV7-2; J: TRBJ1-1; size: NA; DNA: TGTGCCAGCAGCTCCCCGAGCACAGAAGCTTTCTTT; CDR3: CASSSPSTEAFF
D: TRBD2; V: TRBV25-1; J: TRBJ2-2; size: NA; DNA: TGTGCCAGCAGATTTCTAGCGGGAGACACCGGGGAGCTGTTTTTT; CDR3: CASRFLAGDTGELFF
D: NA; V: TRBV10-2; J: TRBJ1-5; size: few; DNA: TGTGCCAGCAGTTTATCGAAGGCTAATCAGCCCCAGCATTTT; CDR3: CASSLSKANQPQHF
D: TRBD1; V: TRBV7-3; J: TRBJ1-4; size: few; DNA: TGTGCCAGCAGCTTAACCACAGGGGCGAATGAAAAACTGTTTTTT; CDR3: CASSLTTGANEKLFF
D: NA; V: TRBV9; J: TRBJ1-3; size: NA; DNA: TGTGCCAGCAGCGCCACAACCTCTGGAAACACCATATATTTT; CDR3: CASSATTSGNTIYF
D: TRBD1; V: TRBV7-9; J: TRBJ2-2; size: NA; DNA: TGTGCCAGCAGCTGGGCCGGGGGACAGGTCACCGGGGAGCTGTTTTTT; CDR3: CASSWAGGQVTGELFF
D: TRBD2; V: TRBV7-2; J: TRBJ2-7; size: once; DNA: TGTGCCAGCAGCTTAGGACGAGGGACTAGGCGCGAGCAGTACTTC; CDR3: CASSLGRGTRREQYF
D: NA; V: TRBV2; J: TRBJ2-7; size: NA; DNA: TGTGCCAGCAGTGACAGGGAATACGAGCAGTACTTC; CDR3: CASSDREYEQYF
D: TRBD1; V: TRBV5-1; J: TRBJ2-5; size: few; DNA: TGCGCCAGCAGCTTGGTAGGACAGGAAGCAGAGACCCAGTACTTC; CDR3: CASSLVGQEAETQYF
D: TRBD2; V: TRBV7-9; J: TRBJ2-7; size: NA; DNA: TGTGCCAGCAGCTTAGTTGGGGGGGCTAGCGGGCCTTACGAGCAGTACTTC; CDR3: CASSLVGGASGPYEQYF
D: NA; V: TRBV11-3; J: TRBJ2-3; size: few; DNA: TGTGCCAGCAGTTACGTGGCCCCGGCAGATACGCAGTATTTT; CDR3: CASSYVAPADTQYF
D: NA; V: TRBV6-5; J: TRBJ2-7; size: once; DNA: TGTGCCAGCAGTTACTCGAGTCATCTCTACGAGCAGTACTTC; CDR3: CASSYSSHLYEQYF
D: NA; V: TRBV5-8; J: TRBJ1-4; size: few; DNA: TGTGCCAGCAGCTTAAGATACACATCTGAAAAACTGTTTTTT; CDR3: CASSLRYTSEKLFF
D: NA; V: TRBV29-1; J: TRBJ2-7; size: many; DNA: TGCAGCGTTGACGGGGACGGCTCCTACGAGCAGTACTTC; CDR3: CSVDGDGSYEQYF
D: TRBD2; V: TRBV24-1; J: TRBJ2-3; size: NA; DNA: TGTGCCACCAGTGATTCGGCGGGGGGGAGCACAGATACGCAGTATTTT; CDR3: CATSDSAGGSTDTQYF
D: NA; V: TRBV20-1; J: TRBJ1-5; size: NA; DNA: TGCAGTGCTAGACGGAGCCGAGCGGGGGGGAGCAATCAGCCCCAGCATTTT; CDR3: CSARRSRAGGSNQPQHF
D: NA; V: TRBV7-8; J: TRBJ2-7; size: few; DNA: TGTGCCAGCAGCTCTACCTACACTAGTAATCGGCCCTTACACGAGCAGTACTTC; CDR3: CASSSTYTSNRPLHEQYF
D: TRBD1; V: TRBV19; J: TRBJ2-7; size: few; DNA: TGTGCCAGTAGTCCCACCCGGCAGGGGGCTAGGAACGAGCAGTACTTC; CDR3: CASSPTRQGARNEQYF
D: NA; V: TRBV19; J: TRBJ2-6; size: many; DNA: TGTGCCAGTACCAGGGGTCCTGGGGCCAACGTCCTGACTTTC; CDR3: CASTRGPGANVLTF
D: NA; V: TRBV24-1; J: TRBJ2-6; size: NA; DNA: TGCGCCACCAGTGGTATTAACAGGGCCTCTGGGGCCAACGTCCCGACTTTC; CDR3: CATSGINRASGANVPTF
D: TRBD1; V: TRBV10-1; J: TRBJ1-2; size: NA; DNA: TGCGCCAGCAGCGACGGGACAGGGGATGGCTACACCTTC; CDR3: CASSDGTGDGYTF
D: NA; V: TRBV11-1; J: TRBJ2-5; size: once; DNA: TGTGCCAGCAGGACCGGGACAATAGGAGAGACCCAGTACTTC; CDR3: CASRTGTIGETQYF
D: TRBD2; V: TRBV4-2; J: TRBJ2-7; size: few; DNA: TGTGCCAGCAGCGTGAGCGGGAGAGGGGCCTACGAGCAGTACTTC; CDR3: CASSVSGRGAYEQYF
D: NA; V: TRBV28; J: TRBJ2-7; size: NA; DNA: TGTGCCAGCCTTACCCCCGGGGCCTCCTACGAGCAGTACTTC; CDR3: CASLTPGASYEQYF
D: NA; V: TRBV7-8; J: TRBJ2-5; size: NA; DNA: TGTGCCAGCAGCTTAGCGCTCGGGAAAGAGACCCAGTACTTC; CDR3: CASSLALGKETQYF
D: TRBD2; V: TRBV29-1; J: TRBJ2-7; size: few; DNA: TGCAGCGTTGAGGGATTAGCGGGAGGCGCCTACGAGCAGTACTTC; CDR3: CSVEGLAGGAYEQYF
D: NA; V: TRBV7-3; J: TRBJ2-7; size: NA; DNA: TGTGCCAGCAGCTTAACGGGGGACACCCGCCTGGAGCAGTACTTC; CDR3: CASSLTGDTRLEQYF
D: NA; V: TRBV2; J: TRBJ2-3; size: NA; DNA: TGTGCCAGCAGCCCCTTTAGGGGAGATACGCAGTATTTT; CDR3: CASSPFRGDTQYF
D: NA; V: TRBV7-2; J: TRBJ2-7; size: NA; DNA: TGTGCCAGCAGCCCGGCTGGTGTCACCTACGAGCAGTACTTC; CDR3: CASSPAGVTYEQYF
D: NA; V: TRBV19; J: TRBJ1-1; size: NA; DNA: NA; CDR3: CASSTSGTEAFF
D: TRBD2; V: TRBV14; J: TRBJ2-7; size: NA; DNA: TGTGCCAGCAGCCAGAGCGGGAGGGCCTACGAGCAGTACTTC; CDR3: CASSQSGRAYEQYF
D: NA; V: TRBV29-1; J: TRBJ2-2; size: NA; DNA: TGCAGCGTTGAACTGAGGGCGACCGGGGAGCTGTTTTTT; CDR3: CSVELRATGELFF
D: NA; V: TRBV18; J: TRBJ1-5; size: NA; DNA: TGTGCCAGCTCACCACTGCGCGAATCGGGGCAGCCCCAGCATTTT; CDR3: CASSPLRESGQPQHF
D: NA; V: TRBV7-2; J: TRBJ1-2; size: NA; DNA: TGTGCCAGCAGCTTAGAGATGCGCTATGGCTACACCTTC; CDR3: CASSLEMRYGYTF
D: NA; V: TRBV7-3; J: TRBJ1-1; size: few; DNA: TGTGCCAGCAGCCTGTTGACCCGGGAAGCTTTCTTT; CDR3: CASSLLTREAFF
D: TRBD2; V: TRBV2; J: TRBJ2-7; size: NA; DNA: TGTGCCAGCAGTGGGCTAGCGGGAGGTGAGGAGCAGTACTTC; CDR3: CASSGLAGGEEQYF
D: NA; V: TRBV25-1; J: TRBJ2-7; size: NA; DNA: TGTGCCAGCAGCGAGTGGGCGGGTAGCTCCCACGAGCAGTACTTC; CDR3: CASSEWAGSSHEQYF
D: NA; V: TRBV20-1; J: TRBJ1-6; size: few; DNA: TGCAGTGCTAGCTGGGCATTTAATTCACCCCTCCACTTT; CDR3: CSASWAFNSPLHF
D: NA; V: TRBV4-2; J: TRBJ2-2; size: few; DNA: TGTGCCAGCAGCCAAGCCGGGACTGACACCGGGGAGCTGTTTTTT; CDR3: CASSQAGTDTGELFF
D: TRBD2; V: TRBV4-2; J: TRBJ2-7; size: few; DNA: TGTGCCAGCAGCCTCGGGACTAGCGGGAGGGCCGGCGAGCAGTACTTC; CDR3: CASSLGTSGRAGEQYF
D: TRBD2; V: TRBV15; J: TRBJ2-3; size: once; DNA: TGTGCCACCACGGGACCGGCTAGCGGGGGCCAGATAAACACAGATACGCAGTATTTT; CDR3: CATTGPASGGQINTDTQYF
D: NA; V: TRBV24-1; J: TRBJ2-7; size: NA; DNA: TGTGCCACCGGGGCCCGCGGCGGGACCGAGAAGTACTTC; CDR3: CATGARGGTEKYF
D: NA; V: TRBV6-5; J: TRBJ1-4; size: NA; DNA: TGTGCCAGCAGAACGGGACCCGGGGTGGAAAAACTGTTTTTT; CDR3: CASRTGPGVEKLFF
D: NA; V: TRBV19; J: TRBJ2-7; size: NA; DNA: TGTGCCAGTAGCCTCCCAGGGTCCTCCTACGAGCAGTACTTC; CDR3: CASSLPGSSYEQYF
D: NA; V: TRBV9; J: TRBJ1-5; size: once; DNA: TGTGCCAGCAGCCCATCGGGGGCTTCGAATCAGCCCCAGCATTTT; CDR3: CASSPSGASNQPQHF
D: NA; V: TRBV7-8; J: TRBJ1-5; size: many; DNA: TGTGCCAGCAGCCCCGACCGTGATCAGCCCCAGCATTTT; CDR3: CASSPDRDQPQHF
D: NA; V: TRBV10-3; J: TRBJ1-2; size: few; DNA: TGTGCCATCAGTGACAGATCCGAGGGTGGCTACACCTTC; CDR3: CAISDRSEGGYTF
D: NA; V: TRBV13; J: TRBJ1-1; size: NA; DNA: TGTGCCAGCTCACCACGACAGGAGAACACTGAAGCTTTCTTT; CDR3: CASSPRQENTEAFF
D: TRBD1; V: TRBV29-1; J: TRBJ1-1; size: few; DNA: TGCAGCGTTGGAGAAGGGACAGGGATTTTGAACACTGAAGCTTTCTTT; CDR3: CSVGEGTGILNTEAFF
D: NA; V: TRBV15; J: TRBJ1-1; size: many; DNA: TGTGCCACCAGCATCCGGGTTGGTGGCACTGAAGCTTTCTTT; CDR3: CATSIRVGGTEAFF
D: TRBD1; V: TRBV24-1; J: TRBJ1-1; size: many; DNA: TGTGCCACGGAACGACAGGGTGGGACTGAAGCTTTCTTT; CDR3: CATERQGGTEAFF